Sequencing of this T cell receptor beta chain was carried out in a study of blood T cell repertoires in COVID-19 (TCRdb year 2020). Background for the entire study: Samples covering the acute and convalescent phases of COVID-19 were provided by collaborators in the United States, Italy and Spain. Nearly every sample came with metadata listing a de-identified subject ID, COVID-19 status, age in years and sex. Subjects who had been exposed to COVID-19, were actively infected with it, or had recovered from it provided the deeply sampled blood TCRbeta repertoires that made up the dataset. HLA class I and class II types, where available, came from metadata supplied by the sample provider rather than from assay-based typing. The material from the prospective study consisted of cDNA or gDNA derived from T cells, B-cell-depleted T cells, or PBMCs. A freely available public database, intended as a resource for researchers studying the immune response to SARS-CoV-2, is where the repertoires were released. The samples were drawn from the first 160 participants of the ongoing ImmuneRACE study and from some 1,300 subjects provided by 6 global collaborators. On the study overall, not on this receptor specifically: How much clinical and demographic metadata was included differed by source and by participant, and the metadata was provided uncurated.

As regards this clone: Its antigen is still unknown. No qualities accompany the bases; no much larger clone lies one base away.

At one collaborating source in Seattle, patients were enrolled during active infection and were followed longitudinally through the course of disease. Each collaborating institution followed its own protocols to collect whole blood in K2EDTA tubes. For TCRbeta analysis, collaborators shipped samples as frozen whole blood, isolated PBMCs, or DNA extracted from either of those sample types. TCRbeta CDR3 regions were amplified from genomic DNA by means of the immunoSEQ Assay, a bias-controlled multiplex PCR. The authors' pipeline ran thus. Within the assay, amplification of reference gene primers was used to estimate how many nucleated cells each sample contained. Sequence reads were collapsed and filtered to measure the absolute abundance of every unique TCRbeta CDR3 rearrangement. For each sample, productive Simpson clonality was calculated as the square root of Simpson's diversity index across productive rearrangements. Here the immuneACCESS table is served through TCRdb, limited to in-frame sequences with V and J called. Missing clones are a known gap in these copies; in checked studies unresolved V genes cover under half, and the rest lacks a known reason. The V and J calls and the clone size are those of that table, but D and trimming were determined from the DNA. This sample comprises fewer than 450,000 clones, about 89% of them detected only once. The ten largest make up just under 6.5% of the sample.

The V end gives up 3 bases and the J end 4 bases, leaving 14 bases in the junction not matched to a gene. CDR1 and CDR2 are read off the germline V gene (reference sequence) as LGHDT and YNNKEL. The CDR3 runs 19 amino acids, cysteine and phenylalanine included. Only the CDR3 region is kept as DNA, spanning 57 bases read in frame from base 1. Sequenced material: peripheral blood. Here the chain combines TRBV3-1 (or the pseudogene TRBV3-2) and TRBJ2-3; the central 12 bases match TRBD1. This clonotype was sampled from a woman between 45 and 60 years old with COVID-19, enrolled during active disease. The CDR3: CASSQAGTGGARRPDTQYF. In nucleotide form, the sequence is TGTGCCAGCAGCCAGGCCGGGACAGGGGGCGCGAGGAGGCCAGATACGCAGTATTTT.